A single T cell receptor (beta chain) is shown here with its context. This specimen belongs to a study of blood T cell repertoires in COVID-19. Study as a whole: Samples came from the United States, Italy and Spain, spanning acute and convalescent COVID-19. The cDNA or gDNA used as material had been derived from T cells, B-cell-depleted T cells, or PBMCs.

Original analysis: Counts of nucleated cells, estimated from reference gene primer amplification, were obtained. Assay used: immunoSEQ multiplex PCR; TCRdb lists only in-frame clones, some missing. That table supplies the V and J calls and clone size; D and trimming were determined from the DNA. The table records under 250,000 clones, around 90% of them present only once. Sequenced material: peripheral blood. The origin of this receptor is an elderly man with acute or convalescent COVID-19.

For the CDR3, the DNA is TGTGCCAGCAGAAGAGACAGGGAGAACACTGAAGCTTTCTTT. Protein sequence: CASRRDRENTEAFF. V gene TRBV6-4 combines with J gene TRBJ1-1, with 7 bases fitting TRBD1. CDR1 and CDR2 (germline): MRHNA, SNTAGT. The junction had 5 bases not matched to a gene; V was cut back by 6 bases and J by 1 base. CDR3 length: 14 residues.